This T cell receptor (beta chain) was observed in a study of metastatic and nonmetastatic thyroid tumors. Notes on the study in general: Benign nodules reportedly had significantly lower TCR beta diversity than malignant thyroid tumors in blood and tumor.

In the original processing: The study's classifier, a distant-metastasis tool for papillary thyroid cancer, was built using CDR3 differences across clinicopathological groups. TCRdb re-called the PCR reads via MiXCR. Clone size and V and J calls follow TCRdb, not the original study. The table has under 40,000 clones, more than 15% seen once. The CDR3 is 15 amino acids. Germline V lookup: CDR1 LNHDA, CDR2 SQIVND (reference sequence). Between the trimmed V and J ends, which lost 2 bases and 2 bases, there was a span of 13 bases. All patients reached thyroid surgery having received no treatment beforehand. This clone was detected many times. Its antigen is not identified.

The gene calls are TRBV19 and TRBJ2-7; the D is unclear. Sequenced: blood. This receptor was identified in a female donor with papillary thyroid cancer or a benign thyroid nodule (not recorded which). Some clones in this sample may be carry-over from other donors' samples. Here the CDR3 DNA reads TGTGCCAGTAGTATAATTCATGACGAAACCTACGAGCAGTACTTC. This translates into CASSIIHDETYEQYF.